Detailed here is one T cell receptor (beta chain). As yet, its antigen is unknown. Only in-frame clones appear in the TCRdb table, and some are missing; sequencing was by immunoSEQ multiplex PCR. This table holds about 40,000 clones, 80% to 90% found once. This record comes from a study of STAT5B mutations in CD4+ large granular lymphocyte leukemia. Control samples were healthy donors' buffy coats. The CDR3 length is 14 residues. J lost 8 bases, V lost 6 bases, and 9 bases had no gene match. In germline, CDR1 is MDHEN, CDR2 SYDVKM. Overall study results and limits: 8/27 top patient clones versus 2/35 control clones were TRBV06-family.

The specimen was CD4+ T cells from blood buffy coats. The TCR comes from a human donor in good health. V is TRBV28 and J is TRBJ2-2; 7 positions match TRBD1. The CDR3 sequence: CASRTAGGDGELFF. CDR3 DNA: TGTGCCAGCAGGACGGCAGGGGGAGATGGGGAGCTGTTTTTT.